The entry below describes one T cell receptor (beta chain). No antigen is known for it. No base quality values were provided; no much bigger clone lies one nucleotide off. The V and J ends are trimmed by 4 bases and 7 bases, leaving 18 bases between them. Via the germline V gene, CDR1 is SGHRS and CDR2 YFSETQ. The CDR3 has 16 amino acids, counting the end cysteine and phenylalanine. Of all the DNA, just the CDR3 is kept, 48 bases in frame from base 1. The time point label, as the study defines it: about 28 days (+/-7) after the second vaccine dose. AZD1222 recipients given second doses at about 4 weeks or at about 12 weeks were pooled, since spike-specific TCR depth and breadth were not found to differ between the two schedules. Vaccinee samples were obtained from the UK trials COV001 and COV002, which included a single-blind randomized controlled phase 2/3 trial of AZD1222 (ChAdOx1 nCoV-19) in healthy adults. For TCRbeta chain sequencing, PBMC samples from trial participants were taken at day 0 and at day 28 after the second dose.

This entry is derived from a study of T cell responses to AZD1222 COVID-19 vaccine (dated by TCRdb to the early 2020s). About the study as a whole: TCR sequencing covered roughly 230 trial participants: about 210 given two doses of AZD1222 and 26 given two doses of MenACWY control vaccine. Enrollment into the trials was organized by age into subgroups of 18-55, 56-69 and 70-plus years, and those subgroups contained approximately 160, 26 and 62 TCR-sequenced participants, respectively. Here is what the overall study found, with its caveats: Participants were mostly white British and included more females than males, and it was suggested by the authors that clonal diversity may have been underestimated. The whole spike protein was spanned by vaccine-associated CD4 TCRs, and dominant responses were seen in regions 160-218 and 743-854. The 56-69-year group was small, and its depth increase did not reach significance, likely because of low power. Reportedly, close to half of the unique spike-specific TCRs recognized epitopes lying outside the regions that are mutated in the B.1.351 and B.1.1.7 variants. After two AZD1222 doses, both the breadth and the depth of spike-specific TCRs were significantly higher than at day 0 and than in MenACWY recipients. Because no day 14 peak-response samples were available, repertoires were characterized only after the peak T cell response. Conclusions about previously exposed vaccinees are limited, since just six AZD1222 recipients were seropositive for SARS-CoV-2 at baseline.

The CDR3 regions of human TCRbeta chains were analyzed by immunosequencing. The source study handled its data this way. TCRs in the repertoires were compared against a reference library of SARS-CoV-2-specific TCRs that had been generated with the MIRA antigen-specificity platform. Breadth was defined as the fraction of unique TCRs that were SARS-CoV-2-associated, and depth was defined as the fraction of total T cells that were SARS-CoV-2-associated. Using the MIRA data, each spike-specific TCR was assigned both to the spike region to which the TCR was reactive and to a CD4 or CD8 class. Log10-transformed breadth and depth values were compared by one-way ANOVA with Sidak's multiple comparisons tests. As stored in TCRdb, this immuneACCESS dataset retains in-frame rearrangements with V and J assigned. A fraction of the clones does not appear; measured against another copy, unresolved V genes explain less than half of the discrepancy, and the remainder lacks a known reason. Clone size and V and J calls were adopted from that table, with D and trimming inferred from the DNA. Here the sample has around 160,000 clones; 91% occur a single time. 3.5% to 4% of the sample comes from the top ten.

The chain links TRBV5-1 with TRBJ1-6; a confident D gene designation cannot be given. This TCR derives from an adult who received the AZD1222 COVID-19 vaccine. The sample in question was peripheral blood, obtained 28 days after the second AZD1222 dose. The CDR3 protein: CASSADPRMRNSPLHF. The nucleotide sequence reads as follows: TGCGCCAGCAGCGCTGACCCCCGGATGCGCAATTCACCCCTCCACTTT.